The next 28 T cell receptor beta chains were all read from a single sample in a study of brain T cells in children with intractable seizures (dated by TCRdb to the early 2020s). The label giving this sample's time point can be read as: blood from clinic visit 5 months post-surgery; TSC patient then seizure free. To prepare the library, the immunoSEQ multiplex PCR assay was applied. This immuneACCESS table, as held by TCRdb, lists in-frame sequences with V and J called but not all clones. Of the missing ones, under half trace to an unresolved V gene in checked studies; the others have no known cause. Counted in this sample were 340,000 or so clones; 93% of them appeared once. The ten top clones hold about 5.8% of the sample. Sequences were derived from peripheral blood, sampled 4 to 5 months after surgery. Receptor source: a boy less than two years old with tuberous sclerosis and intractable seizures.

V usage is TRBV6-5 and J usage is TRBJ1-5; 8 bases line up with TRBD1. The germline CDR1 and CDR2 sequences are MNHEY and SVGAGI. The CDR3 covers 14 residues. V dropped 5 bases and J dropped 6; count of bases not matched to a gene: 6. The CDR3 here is CASSRRTGTQPQHF. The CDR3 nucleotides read TGTGCCAGCAGTCGTCGGACAGGGACTCAGCCCCAGCATTTT.

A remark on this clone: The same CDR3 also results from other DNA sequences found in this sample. The CDR3 sequence: CASSLSGLNTEAFF. CDR3 DNA: TGTGCCAGCAGTTTATCAGGGTTGAACACTGAAGCTTTCTTT. The gene calls are TRBV27 and TRBJ1-1, with no clear D. The germline V gene has CDR1 MNHEY and CDR2 SMNVEV (reference sequence). The V and J ends lost 0 bases and 0 bases respectively, with 5 bases between them. CDR3 size: 14 residues.

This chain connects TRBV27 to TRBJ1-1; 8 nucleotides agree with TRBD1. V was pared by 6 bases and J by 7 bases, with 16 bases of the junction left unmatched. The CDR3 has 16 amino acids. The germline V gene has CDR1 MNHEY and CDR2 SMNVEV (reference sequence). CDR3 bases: TGTGCCAGCAGCCGAGAATACCGGACAGGGAAAGGTGAAGCTTTCTTT. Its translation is CASSREYRTGKGEAFF.

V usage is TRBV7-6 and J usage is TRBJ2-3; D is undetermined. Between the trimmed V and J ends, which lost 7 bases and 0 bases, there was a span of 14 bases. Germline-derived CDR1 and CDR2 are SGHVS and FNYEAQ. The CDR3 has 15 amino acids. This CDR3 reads CASKTGLDSTDTQYF. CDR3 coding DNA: TGTGCCAGCAAAACCGGGTTGGATAGCACAGATACGCAGTATTTT.

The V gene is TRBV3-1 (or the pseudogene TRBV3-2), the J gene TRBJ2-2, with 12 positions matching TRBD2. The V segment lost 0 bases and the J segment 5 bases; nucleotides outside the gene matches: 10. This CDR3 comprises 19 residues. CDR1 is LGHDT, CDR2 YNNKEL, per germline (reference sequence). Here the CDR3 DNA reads TGTGCCAGCAGCCAAGATCCACTAGCGGGAGGTGGTAGTACCGGGGAGCTGTTTTTT. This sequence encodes CASSQDPLAGGGSTGELFF.

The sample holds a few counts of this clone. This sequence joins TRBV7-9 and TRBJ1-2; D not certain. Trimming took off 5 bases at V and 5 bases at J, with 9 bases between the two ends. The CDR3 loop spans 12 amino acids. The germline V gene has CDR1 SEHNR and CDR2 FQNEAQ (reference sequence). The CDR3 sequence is CASSLPLYGYTF. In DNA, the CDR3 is TGTGCCAGCAGCCTACCCTTATATGGCTACACCTTC.

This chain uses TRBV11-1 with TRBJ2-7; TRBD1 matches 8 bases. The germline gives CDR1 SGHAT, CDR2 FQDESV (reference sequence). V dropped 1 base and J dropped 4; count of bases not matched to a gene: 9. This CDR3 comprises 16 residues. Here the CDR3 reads CASSLEGQGSLYEQYF. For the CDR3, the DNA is TGTGCCAGCAGCTTAGAAGGACAGGGATCGTTATACGAGCAGTACTTC. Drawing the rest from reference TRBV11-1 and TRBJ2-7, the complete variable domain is EAEVAQSPRYKITEKSQAVAFWCDPISGHATLYWYRQILGQGPELLVQFQDESVVDDSQLPKDRFSAERLKGVDSTLKIQPAELGDSAMYLCASSLEGQGSLYEQYFGPGTRLTVT.

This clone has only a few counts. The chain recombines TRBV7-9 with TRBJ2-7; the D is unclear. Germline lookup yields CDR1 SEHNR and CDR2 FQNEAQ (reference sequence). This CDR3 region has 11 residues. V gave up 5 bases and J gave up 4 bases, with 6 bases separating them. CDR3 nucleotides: TGTGCCAGCAGCCCCCTGTACGAGCAGTACTTC. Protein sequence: CASSPLYEQYF. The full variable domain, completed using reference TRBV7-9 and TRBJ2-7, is DTGVSQNPRHKITKRGQNVTFRCDPISEHNRLYWYRQTLGQGPEFLTYFQNEAQLEKSRLLSDRFSAERPKGSFSTLEIQRTEQGDSAMYLCASSPLYEQYFGPGTRLTVT.

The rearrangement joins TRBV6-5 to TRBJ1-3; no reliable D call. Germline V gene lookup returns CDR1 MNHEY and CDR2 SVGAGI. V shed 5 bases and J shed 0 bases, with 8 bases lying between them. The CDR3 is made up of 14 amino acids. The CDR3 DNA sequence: TGTGCCAGCAGTACCAAAAGCTCTGGAAACACCATATATTTT. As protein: CASSTKSSGNTIYF.

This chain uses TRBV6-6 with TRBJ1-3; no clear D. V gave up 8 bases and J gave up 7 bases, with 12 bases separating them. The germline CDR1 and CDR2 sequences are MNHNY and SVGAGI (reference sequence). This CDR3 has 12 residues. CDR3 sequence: CASWLDGNTIYF. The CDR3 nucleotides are TGTGCCAGCTGGCTAGACGGCAACACCATATATTTT.

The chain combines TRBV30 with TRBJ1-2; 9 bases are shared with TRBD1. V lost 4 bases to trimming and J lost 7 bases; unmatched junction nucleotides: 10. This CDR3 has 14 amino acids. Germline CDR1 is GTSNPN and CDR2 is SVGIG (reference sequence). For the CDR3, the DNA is TGTGCCTGGACTTTGCTGGGACAGGGTAGTGGCTACACCTTC. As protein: CAWTLLGQGSGYTF. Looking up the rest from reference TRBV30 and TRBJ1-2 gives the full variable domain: SQTIHQWPATLVQPVGSPLSLECTVEGTSNPNLYWYRQAAGRGLQLLFYSVGIGQISSEVPQNLSASRPQDRQFILSSKKLLLSDSGFYLCAWTLLGQGSGYTFGSGTRLTVV.

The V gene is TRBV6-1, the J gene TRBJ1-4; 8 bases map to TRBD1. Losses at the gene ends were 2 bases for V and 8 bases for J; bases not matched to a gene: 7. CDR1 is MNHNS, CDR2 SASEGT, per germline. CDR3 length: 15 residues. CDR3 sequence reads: CASSELQGAQEKLFF. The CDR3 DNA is TGTGCCAGCAGTGAACTCCAGGGGGCGCAGGAAAAACTGTTTTTT.

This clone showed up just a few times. The CDR3 reads CASSRTGVYSNQPQHF. Here the CDR3 DNA reads TGTGCCAGCAGCAGAACAGGGGTGTATAGCAATCAGCCCCAGCATTTT. This chain connects TRBV21-1 to TRBJ1-5; TRBD1 is the table's D call and was not checked against the DNA. TRBV21-1 is listed as a pseudogene. The CDR3 runs to 16 residues.

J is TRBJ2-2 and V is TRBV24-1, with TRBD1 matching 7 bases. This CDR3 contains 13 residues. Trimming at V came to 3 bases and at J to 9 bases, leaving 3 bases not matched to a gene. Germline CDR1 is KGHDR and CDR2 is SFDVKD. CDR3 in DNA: TGTGCCACCAGTGATCCGGACAGGTGGGAGCTGTTTTTT. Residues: CATSDPDRWELFF.

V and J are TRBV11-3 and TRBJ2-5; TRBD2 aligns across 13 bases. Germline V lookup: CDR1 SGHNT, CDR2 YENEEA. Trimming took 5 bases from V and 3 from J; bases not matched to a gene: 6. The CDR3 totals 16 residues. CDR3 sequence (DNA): TGTGCCAGCAGCCCAGGACTAGCGGGAGCCGAAGAGACCCAGTACTTC. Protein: CASSPGLAGAEETQYF.

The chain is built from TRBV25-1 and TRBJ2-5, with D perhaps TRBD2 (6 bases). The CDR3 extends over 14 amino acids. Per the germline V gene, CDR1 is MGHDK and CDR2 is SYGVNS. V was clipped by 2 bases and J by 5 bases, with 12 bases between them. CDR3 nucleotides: TGTGCCAGCAGTGAAAATCCACGGGGGGAGACCCAGTACTTC. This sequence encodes CASSENPRGETQYF.

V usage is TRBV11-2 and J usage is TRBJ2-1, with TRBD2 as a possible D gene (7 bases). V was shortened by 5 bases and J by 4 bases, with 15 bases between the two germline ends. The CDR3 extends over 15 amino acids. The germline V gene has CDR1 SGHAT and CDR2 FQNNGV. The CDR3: CASSLGGAAYNEQFF. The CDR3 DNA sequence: TGTGCCAGCAGCCTAGGGGGGGCAGCTTACAATGAGCAGTTCTTC.

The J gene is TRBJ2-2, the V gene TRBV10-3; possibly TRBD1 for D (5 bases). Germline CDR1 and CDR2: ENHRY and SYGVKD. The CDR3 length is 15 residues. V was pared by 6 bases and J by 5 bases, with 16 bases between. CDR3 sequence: CAISPARTQTGELFF. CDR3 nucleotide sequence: TGTGCCATCAGCCCCGCCAGGACACAGACCGGGGAGCTGTTTTTT.

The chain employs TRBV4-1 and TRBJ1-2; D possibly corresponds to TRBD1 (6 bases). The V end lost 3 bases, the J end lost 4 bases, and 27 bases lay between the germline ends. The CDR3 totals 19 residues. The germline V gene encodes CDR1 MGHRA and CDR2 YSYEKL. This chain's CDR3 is CASSHPATGGGGDGYGYTF. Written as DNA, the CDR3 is TGCGCCAGCAGCCACCCCGCAACGGGGGGCGGGGGCGACGGCTATGGCTACACCTTC.

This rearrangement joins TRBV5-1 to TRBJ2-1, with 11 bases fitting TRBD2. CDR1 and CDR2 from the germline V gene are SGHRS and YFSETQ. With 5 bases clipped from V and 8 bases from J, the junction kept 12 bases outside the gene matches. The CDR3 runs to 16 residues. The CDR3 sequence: CASRGLAGGVIDEQFF. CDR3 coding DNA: TGCGCCAGCAGGGGCCTAGCGGGGGGTGTGATCGATGAGCAGTTCTTC.

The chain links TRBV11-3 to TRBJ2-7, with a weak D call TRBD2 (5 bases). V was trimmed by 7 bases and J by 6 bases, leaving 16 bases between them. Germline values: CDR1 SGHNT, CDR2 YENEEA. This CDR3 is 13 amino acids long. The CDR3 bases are TGTGCCAGCACTCCTTGGGAGTCGGGCGAGCAGTACTTC. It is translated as CASTPWESGEQYF.

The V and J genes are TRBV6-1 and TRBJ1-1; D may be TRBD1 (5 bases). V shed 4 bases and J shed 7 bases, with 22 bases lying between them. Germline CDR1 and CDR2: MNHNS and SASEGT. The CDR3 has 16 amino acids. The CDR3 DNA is TGTGCCAGCAGTGGATCGGGACTCTACCTACCCGGTGAAGCTTTCTTT. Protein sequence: CASSGSGLYLPGEAFF.

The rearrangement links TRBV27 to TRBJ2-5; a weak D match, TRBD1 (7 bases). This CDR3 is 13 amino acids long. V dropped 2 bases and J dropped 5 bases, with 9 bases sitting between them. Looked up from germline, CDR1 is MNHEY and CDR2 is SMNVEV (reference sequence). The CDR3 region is CASSLGGGETQYF. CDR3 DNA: TGTGCCAGCAGTTTAGGAGGGGGCGAGACCCAGTACTTC.

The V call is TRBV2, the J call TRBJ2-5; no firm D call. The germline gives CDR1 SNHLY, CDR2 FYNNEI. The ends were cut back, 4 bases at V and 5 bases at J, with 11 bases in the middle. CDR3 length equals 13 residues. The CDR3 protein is CASSARGVETQYF. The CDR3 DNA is TGTGCCAGCAGTGCGCGTGGGGTGGAGACCCAGTACTTC.

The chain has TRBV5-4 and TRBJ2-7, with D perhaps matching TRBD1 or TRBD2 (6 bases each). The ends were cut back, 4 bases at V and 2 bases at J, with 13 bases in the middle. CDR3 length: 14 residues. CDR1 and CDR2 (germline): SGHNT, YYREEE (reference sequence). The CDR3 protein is CASSGGPVAYEQYF. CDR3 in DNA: TGTGCCAGCAGCGGGGGGCCCGTGGCCTACGAGCAGTACTTC. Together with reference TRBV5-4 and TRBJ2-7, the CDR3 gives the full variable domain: ETGVTQSPTHLIKTRGQQVTLRCSSQSGHNTVSWYQQALGQGPQFIFQYYREEENGRGNFPPRFSGLQFPNYSSELNVNALELDDSALYLCASSGGPVAYEQYFGPGTRLTVT.

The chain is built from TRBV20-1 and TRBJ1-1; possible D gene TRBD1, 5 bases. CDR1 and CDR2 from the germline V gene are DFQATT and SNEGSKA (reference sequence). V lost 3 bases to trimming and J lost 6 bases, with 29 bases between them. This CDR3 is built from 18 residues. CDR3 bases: TGCAGTGCTAGTAGAGTCCCCCAGGGAAATAGGGTCAGGTCTGAAGCTTTCTTT. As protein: CSASRVPQGNRVRSEAFF.

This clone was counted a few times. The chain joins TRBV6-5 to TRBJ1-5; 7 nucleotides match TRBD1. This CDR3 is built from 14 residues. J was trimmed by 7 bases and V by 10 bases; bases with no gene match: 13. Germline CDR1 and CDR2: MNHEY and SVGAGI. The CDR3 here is CATRDSGIGQPQHF. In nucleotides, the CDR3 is TGTGCCACCCGGGACAGCGGGATTGGACAGCCCCAGCATTTT.

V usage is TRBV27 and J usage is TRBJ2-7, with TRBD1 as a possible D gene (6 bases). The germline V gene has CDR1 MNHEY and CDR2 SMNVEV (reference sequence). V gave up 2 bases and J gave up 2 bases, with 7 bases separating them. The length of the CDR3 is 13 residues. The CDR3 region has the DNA TGTGCCAGCAGTTTAGGACAGACCTACGAGCAGTACTTC. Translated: CASSLGQTYEQYF.